These 16 T cell receptor beta chains were all obtained from the same sample, sequenced in a study of T cell repertoires in cytomegalovirus infection. Via MiXCR, TCRdb re-called the reads, giving one row per CDR3 protein. The repertoire holds some 150,000 distinct CDR3 sequences, approximately 5.9% seen once, with more than 15% in the top ten. The specimen sequenced was PBMCs. These receptors all stem from a human donor in good health (CMV status not recorded). Some clones in this sample may be carry-over from other donors' samples.

This clonotype was counted ten times or more. The chain recombines TRBV7-8 with TRBJ1-6; tentative D call: TRBD1 (5 bases). V lost 1 base to trimming and J lost 7 bases, with 11 bases between them. Per the germline V gene, CDR1 is SGHVS and CDR2 is FQNEAQ. The CDR3 is 15 residues long. The CDR3 DNA sequence: TGTGCCAGCAGCTTAGAGGGGATTGGGAATTCACCCCTCCACTTT. It specifies CASSLEGIGNSPLHF.

This chain connects TRBV29-1 to TRBJ1-1; D possibly corresponds to TRBD1 (5 bases). V dropped 6 bases and J dropped 5 bases, with 16 bases sitting between them. CDR3 length: 13 residues. The germline V gene has CDR1 SQVTM and CDR2 ANQGSEA. The CDR3 protein is CSVVQAVGTEAFF. CDR3 DNA: TGCAGCGTGGTACAGGCCGTAGGGACTGAAGCTTTCTTT.

This clonotype was counted at least ten times. The J gene is TRBJ2-2, the V gene TRBV5-1; D might be TRBD1 (5 bases). With 4 bases removed from V and 3 bases from J, the gap between germline ends came to 10 bases. The CDR3 contains 14 residues. Germline CDR1 reads SGHRS; CDR2 reads YFSETQ. Here the CDR3 reads CASSPRVDTGELFF. In DNA, the CDR3 is TGCGCCAGCAGCCCCAGGGTGGACACCGGGGAGCTGTTTTTT.

This clonotype came up many times. The CDR3 DNA is TGTGCCAGCAGTCCCCGCCTGCGGCTAGCGGGGGTGTACGAGCAGTACTTC. Protein: CASSPRLRLAGVYEQYF. The chain joins TRBV28 to TRBJ2-7; 10 nucleotides line up with TRBD2. Trimming at V came to 5 bases and at J to 4 bases, leaving 14 bases not matched to a gene. This CDR3 region has 17 residues. Germline lookup yields CDR1 MDHEN and CDR2 SYDVKM.

There are many counts of this clonotype. The chain combines TRBV7-2 with TRBJ2-3, with 10 bases aligning to TRBD1. V lost 5 bases, J lost 3 bases, and 8 bases stayed unmatched. The CDR3 runs to 16 residues. The germline V gene has CDR1 SGHTA and CDR2 FQGNSA. CDR3 region: CASSQPGTGETDTQYF. The CDR3 bases are TGTGCCAGCAGCCAACCCGGGACAGGGGAAACAGATACGCAGTATTTT.

This clonotype was seen many times. J is TRBJ2-3 and V is TRBV12-3 or TRBV12-4; the D gene is possibly TRBD2 (5 bases). The CDR3 sequence is 17 residues long. Between the trimmed V and J ends, which lost 2 bases and 6 bases, there was a span of 21 bases. The CDR3 DNA sequence: TGTGCCAGCAGTTTAAGGACTTCGGGTCTCAAAAGGGATACGCAGTATTTT. It yields the protein CASSLRTSGLKRDTQYF.

The V call is TRBV28, the J call TRBJ2-1; D is perhaps TRBD2 (6 bases). Trimming pared 3 bases from V and 6 bases from J, leaving 15 bases between. CDR3 length: 15 amino acids. The germline V gene encodes CDR1 MDHEN and CDR2 SYDVKM. The CDR3 DNA sequence: TGTGCCAGCAGTTTGCCCTGGCGGGGACTCAATGAGCAGTTCTTC. This translates into CASSLPWRGLNEQFF.

J is TRBJ1-1 and V is TRBV5-4, with 9 positions matching TRBD1. CDR3 length equals 14 residues. The trim removed 5 bases at V and 1 base at J, leaving 3 bases unmatched. Per germline, CDR1 SGHNT and CDR2 YYREEE (reference sequence). CDR3 sequence (DNA): TGTGCCAGCAGTAAGGGACAGGGGAACACTGAAGCTTTCTTT. Amino acid sequence: CASSKGQGNTEAFF.

This clonotype has ten or more counts. This chain uses TRBV11-2 with TRBJ2-7; the match to TRBD1 covers 9 bases. The CDR3 covers 15 residues. V shed 2 bases, J shed 4 bases, and the junction held 6 bases outside the gene matches. Per the germline V gene, CDR1 is SGHAT and CDR2 is FQNNGV. The CDR3 loop reads CASSLLGTGWYEQYF. CDR3 nucleotides: TGTGCCAGCAGCTTATTAGGGACAGGGTGGTACGAGCAGTACTTC.

This clonotype came up a few times. The CDR3 coding sequence is TGTGCCACCAGTGATCCCGGGACAGTCTCCTACAATGAGCAGTTCTTC. It codes for CATSDPGTVSYNEQFF. This chain joins TRBV24-1 and TRBJ2-1, with 7 nucleotides matching TRBD1. J lost 0 bases, V lost 3 bases, and 4 bases had no gene match. CDR1 and CDR2 (germline): KGHDR, SFDVKD. The CDR3 sequence is 16 residues long.

The sample holds many counts of this clonotype. The chain uses TRBV5-5 and TRBJ1-4, with D maybe TRBD1 (6 bases). The CDR3 consists of 14 residues. Trimming cost V 1 base and J 7 bases, with 11 bases left between them. From germline, CDR1 is SGHKS and CDR2 YYEKEE (reference sequence). The DNA of the CDR3 is TGTGCCAGCAGCTTGTGGGGGGCTGGTGAAAAACTGTTTTTT. Amino acids: CASSLWGAGEKLFF.

The table lists this clonotype with many counts. V is TRBV6-6 and J is TRBJ1-1, with TRBD1 matching over 7 bases. The CDR3 consists of 15 residues. Losses at the gene ends were 2 bases for V and 4 bases for J; bases not matched to a gene: 7. The germline CDR1 and CDR2 sequences are MNHNY and SVGAGI (reference sequence). The CDR3 region is CASSYLRAGGTEAFF. The CDR3 DNA is TGTGCCAGCAGTTACCTTAGGGCAGGGGGCACTGAAGCTTTCTTT.

This clonotype showed up many times. V usage is TRBV7-6 and J usage is TRBJ2-1; TRBD2 agrees at 14 bases. Germline CDR1 SGHVS, CDR2 FNYEAQ. Germline trimming cut 4 bases from V and 9 bases from J; bases unmatched to any gene: 11. This CDR3 contains 17 residues. The CDR3 is CASSSRPTSGGAPEQFF. DNA for the CDR3: TGTGCCAGCAGCTCCCGACCGACTAGCGGGGGGGCCCCTGAGCAGTTCTTC.

This clonotype was recorded many times. This chain uses TRBV7-2 with TRBJ1-5, with D unclear. The CDR3 totals 15 residues. V was pared by 5 bases and J by 0 bases, with 11 bases between. Germline V gene lookup returns CDR1 SGHTA and CDR2 FQGNSA. CDR3 region: CASSPVGLSNQPQHF. CDR3 in DNA: TGTGCCAGCAGCCCGGTAGGTCTTAGCAATCAGCCCCAGCATTTT.

V usage is TRBV7-1 and J usage is TRBJ2-3, with D perhaps assigned TRBD1 or TRBD2 (5 bases each). TRBV7-1 is reported as an ORF; its role is uncertain. The CDR3 consists of 14 residues. Between the trimmed V and J ends, which lost 5 bases and 2 bases, there was a span of 11 bases. The CDR3 spells CASSPGTYTDTQYF. CDR3 nucleotides: TGTGCCAGCAGCCCGGGGACGTACACAGATACGCAGTATTTT.

At least ten counts were recorded for this clonotype. The chain has TRBV6-1 and TRBJ2-4; 11 positions match TRBD1. Trimming took 8 bases from V and 7 from J; bases not matched to a gene: 4. This CDR3 region has 13 residues. Germline V CDR1 and CDR2: MNHNS, SASEGT. DNA for the CDR3: TGTGCCAGCCGGGACAGGGGGGTCAACATTCAGTACTTC. Protein: CASRDRGVNIQYF.